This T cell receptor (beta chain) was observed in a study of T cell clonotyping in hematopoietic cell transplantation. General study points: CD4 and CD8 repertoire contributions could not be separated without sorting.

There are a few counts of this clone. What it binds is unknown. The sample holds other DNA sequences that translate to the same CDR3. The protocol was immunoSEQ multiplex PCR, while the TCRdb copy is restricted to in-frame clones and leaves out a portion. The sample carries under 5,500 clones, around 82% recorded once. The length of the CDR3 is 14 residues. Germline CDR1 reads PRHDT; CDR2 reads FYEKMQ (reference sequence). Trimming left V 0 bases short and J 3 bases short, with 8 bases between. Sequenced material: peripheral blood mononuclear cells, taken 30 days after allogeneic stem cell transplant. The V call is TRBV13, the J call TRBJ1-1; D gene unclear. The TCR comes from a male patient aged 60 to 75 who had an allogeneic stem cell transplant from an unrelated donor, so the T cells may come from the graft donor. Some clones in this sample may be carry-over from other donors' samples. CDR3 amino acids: CASSLGGRDTEAFF. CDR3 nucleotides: TGTGCCAGCAGCTTAGGGGGTAGGGACACTGAAGCTTTCTTT.